This TCR beta chain was sequenced for a study of regulatory T cells in long-lasting Graves disease. General study findings and limits: Newly diagnosed Graves' patients had higher TCR diversity than persistent ones.

The CDR3 runs 15 residues. Between the trimmed V and J ends, which lost 7 bases and 0 bases, there was a span of 15 bases. Germline-derived CDR1 and CDR2 are LNHDA and SQIVND (reference sequence). Sequencing libraries for TCR beta were prepared with iRepertoire HTBI primers and Arm-PCR of CDR3 regions. TCRdb called the multiplex PCR reads again in MiXCR, with one record for every CDR3 protein. The table includes 500,000 or so distinct CDR3 sequences, about 16% detected once. As concerns this clonotype: Antigen unknown.

Time point denoted: newly diagnosed GD, antithyroid drugs for less than 3 months. The TCR library used RNA extracted from PBMCs. In addition, the sample was reused for a study of T cells in Graves' hyperthyroidism and ophthalmopathy.

This receptor was taken from a woman aged 40 to 65 with Graves disease. The genes are TRBV19 and TRBJ1-1, with a weak D call TRBD1 (5 bases). The sequencing used peripheral blood mononuclear cells (PBMCs), collected at new diagnosis, from a patient treated with antithyroid drugs. CDR3 region: CASTRGPIMNTEAFF. In nucleotides, the CDR3 is TGTGCCAGTACACGGGGCCCGATAATGAACACTGAAGCTTTCTTT.